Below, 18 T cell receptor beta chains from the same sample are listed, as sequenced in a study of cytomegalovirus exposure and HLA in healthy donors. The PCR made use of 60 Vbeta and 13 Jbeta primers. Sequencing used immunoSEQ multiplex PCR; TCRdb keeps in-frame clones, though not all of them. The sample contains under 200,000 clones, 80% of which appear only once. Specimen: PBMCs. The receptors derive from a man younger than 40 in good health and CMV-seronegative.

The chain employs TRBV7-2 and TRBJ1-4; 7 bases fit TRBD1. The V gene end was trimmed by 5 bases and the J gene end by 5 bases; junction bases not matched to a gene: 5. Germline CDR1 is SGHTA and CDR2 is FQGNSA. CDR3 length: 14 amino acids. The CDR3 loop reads CASSPDRSNEKLFF. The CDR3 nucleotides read TGTGCCAGCAGCCCGGACAGGTCAAATGAAAAACTGTTTTTT.

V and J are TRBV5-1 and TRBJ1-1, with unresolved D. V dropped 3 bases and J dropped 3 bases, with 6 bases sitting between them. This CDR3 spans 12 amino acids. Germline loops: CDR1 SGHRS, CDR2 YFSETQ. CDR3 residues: CASSYRDTEAFF. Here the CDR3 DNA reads TGCGCCAGCAGCTACCGCGACACTGAAGCTTTCTTT.

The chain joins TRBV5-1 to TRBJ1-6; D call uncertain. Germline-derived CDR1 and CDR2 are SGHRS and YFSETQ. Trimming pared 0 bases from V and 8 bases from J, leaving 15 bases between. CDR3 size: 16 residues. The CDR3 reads CASSLDPGYIDSPLHF. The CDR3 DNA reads TGCGCCAGCAGCTTGGATCCGGGGTATATTGATTCACCCCTCCACTTT.

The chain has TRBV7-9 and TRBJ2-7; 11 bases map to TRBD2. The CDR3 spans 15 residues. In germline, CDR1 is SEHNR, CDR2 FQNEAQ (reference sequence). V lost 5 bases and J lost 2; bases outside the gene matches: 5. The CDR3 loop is CASSHTSGGPYEQYF. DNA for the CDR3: TGTGCCAGCAGCCACACTAGCGGGGGACCCTACGAGCAGTACTTC. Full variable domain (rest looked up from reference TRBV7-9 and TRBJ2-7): DTGVSQNPRHKITKRGQNVTFRCDPISEHNRLYWYRQTLGQGPEFLTYFQNEAQLEKSRLLSDRFSAERPKGSFSTLEIQRTEQGDSAMYLCASSHTSGGPYEQYFGPGTRLTVT.

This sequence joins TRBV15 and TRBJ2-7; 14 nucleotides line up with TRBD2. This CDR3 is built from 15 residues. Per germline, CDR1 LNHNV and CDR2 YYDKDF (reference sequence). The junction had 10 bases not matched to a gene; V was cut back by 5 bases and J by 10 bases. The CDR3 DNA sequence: TGTGCCACCAGCCCAAGGACTAGCGGGGGGCCGAGTCAGTACTTC. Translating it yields CATSPRTSGGPSQYF.

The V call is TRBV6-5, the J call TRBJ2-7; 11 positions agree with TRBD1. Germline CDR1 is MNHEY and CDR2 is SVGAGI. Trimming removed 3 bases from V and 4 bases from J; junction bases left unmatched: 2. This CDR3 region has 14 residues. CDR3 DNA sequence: TGTGCCAGCAGTTATGGACAGGGGGCATACGAGCAGTACTTC. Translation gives CASSYGQGAYEQYF.

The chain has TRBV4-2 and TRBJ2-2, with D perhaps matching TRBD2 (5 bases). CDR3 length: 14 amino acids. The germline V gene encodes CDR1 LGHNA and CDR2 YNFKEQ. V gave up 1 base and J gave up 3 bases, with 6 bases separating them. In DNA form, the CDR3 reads TGTGCCAGCAGCCAAGTGGAGGACACCGGGGAGCTGTTTTTT. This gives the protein CASSQVEDTGELFF.

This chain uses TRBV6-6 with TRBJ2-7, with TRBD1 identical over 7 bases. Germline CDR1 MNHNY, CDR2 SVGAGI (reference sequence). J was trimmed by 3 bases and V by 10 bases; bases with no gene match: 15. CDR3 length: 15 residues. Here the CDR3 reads CATTEVRGQLYEQYF. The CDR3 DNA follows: TGTGCCACCACTGAGGTTAGGGGGCAACTCTACGAGCAGTACTTC.

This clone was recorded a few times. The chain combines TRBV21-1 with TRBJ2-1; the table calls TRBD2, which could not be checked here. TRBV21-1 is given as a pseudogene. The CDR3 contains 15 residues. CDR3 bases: TGTGCCAGCAGCAAAGGCTCGGGGGGGCGCAATGAGCAGTTCTTC. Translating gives CASSKGSGGRNEQFF.

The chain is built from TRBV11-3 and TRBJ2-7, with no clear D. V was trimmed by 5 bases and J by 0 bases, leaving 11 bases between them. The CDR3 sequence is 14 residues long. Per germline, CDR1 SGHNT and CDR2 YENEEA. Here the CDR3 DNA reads TGTGCCAGCAGCGTCGACAAGAGCTCCTACGAGCAGTACTTC. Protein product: CASSVDKSSYEQYF.

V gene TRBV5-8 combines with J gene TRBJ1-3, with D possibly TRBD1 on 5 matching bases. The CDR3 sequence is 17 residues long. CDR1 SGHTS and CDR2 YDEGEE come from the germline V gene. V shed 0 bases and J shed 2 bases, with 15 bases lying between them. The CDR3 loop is CASSLVGLASPGNTIYF. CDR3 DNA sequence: TGTGCCAGCAGCTTGGTGGGGCTGGCGAGTCCTGGAAACACCATATATTTT.

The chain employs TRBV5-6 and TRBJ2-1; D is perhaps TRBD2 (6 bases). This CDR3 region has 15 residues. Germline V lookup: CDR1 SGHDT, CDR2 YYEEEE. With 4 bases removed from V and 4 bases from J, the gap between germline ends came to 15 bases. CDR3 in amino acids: CASSAGSLGYNEQFF. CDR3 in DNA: TGTGCCAGCAGCGCGGGGTCCCTGGGATACAATGAGCAGTTCTTC.

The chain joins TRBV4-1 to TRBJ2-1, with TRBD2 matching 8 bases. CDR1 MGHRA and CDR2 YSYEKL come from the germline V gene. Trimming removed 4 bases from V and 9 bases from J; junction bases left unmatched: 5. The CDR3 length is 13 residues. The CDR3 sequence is CASSRETSGEQFF. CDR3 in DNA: TGCGCCAGCAGCCGAGAAACTAGCGGTGAGCAGTTCTTC.

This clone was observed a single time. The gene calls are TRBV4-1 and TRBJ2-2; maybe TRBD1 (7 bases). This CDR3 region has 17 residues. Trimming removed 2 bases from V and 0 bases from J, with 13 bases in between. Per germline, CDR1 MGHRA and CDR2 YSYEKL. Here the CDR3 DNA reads TGCGCCAGCAGCCAACTTGCGGGACAGACGAACACCGGGGAGCTGTTTTTT. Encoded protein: CASSQLAGQTNTGELFF.

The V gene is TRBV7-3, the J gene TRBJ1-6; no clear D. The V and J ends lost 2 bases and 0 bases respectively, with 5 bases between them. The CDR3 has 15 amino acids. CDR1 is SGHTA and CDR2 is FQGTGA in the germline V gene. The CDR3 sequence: CASSLDSSYNSPLHF. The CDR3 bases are TGTGCCAGCAGCTTAGATAGCTCCTATAATTCACCCCTCCACTTT.

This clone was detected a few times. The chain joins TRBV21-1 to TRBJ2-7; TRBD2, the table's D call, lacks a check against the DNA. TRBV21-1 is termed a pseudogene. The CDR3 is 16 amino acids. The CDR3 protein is CASSKTETSGSYEQYF. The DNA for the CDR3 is TGTGCCAGCAGCAAAACGGAGACGTCGGGGTCCTACGAGCAGTACTTC.

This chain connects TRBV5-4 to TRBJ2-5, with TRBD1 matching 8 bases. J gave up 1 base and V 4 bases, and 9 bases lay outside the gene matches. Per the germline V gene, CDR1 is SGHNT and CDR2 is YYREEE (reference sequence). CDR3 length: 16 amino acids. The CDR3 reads CASSDQTGDIQETQYF. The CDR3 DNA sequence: TGTGCCAGCAGCGACCAGACAGGGGACATCCAAGAGACCCAGTACTTC.

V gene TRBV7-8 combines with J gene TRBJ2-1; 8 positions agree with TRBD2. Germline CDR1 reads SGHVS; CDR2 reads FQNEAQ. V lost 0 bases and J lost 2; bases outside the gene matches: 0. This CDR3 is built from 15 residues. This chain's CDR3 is CASSLASGAYNEQFF. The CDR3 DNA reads TGTGCCAGCAGCTTAGCTAGCGGGGCCTACAATGAGCAGTTCTTC.